This T cell receptor (beta chain) stems from a study of CD8+CD57+ T cells in acquired aplastic anemia. Study overall: Average DNA yield from sorted CD4+ and CD8+ cells was around 3 ug.

The study profiled TCR beta VDJ and CDR3 using genomic DNA as template. TCRdb re-analysed the reads in MiXCR, keeping a single row per CDR3 protein. The table shows 160,000 or so distinct CDR3 sequences, with 40% to 50% occurring only once. Study-level results: Comparison of patients with controls identified about 27 shared CD8+ CDR3 sequences.

The CDR3 contains 13 residues. Looked up from germline, CDR1 is DFQATT and CDR2 is SNEGSKA (reference sequence). J lost 6 bases, V lost 3 bases, and 4 bases had no gene match. With regard to this clonotype: Its target is unknown.

Patients chosen for sequencing had shown CD8+CD57+ cell expansion by flow cytometry. Every patient presented with severe acquired aplastic anemia. When blood sampling took place, the patients had received no therapy. The sequenced sample was sorted CD4+, CD8+, or CD8+CD57+ T cells (not recorded which) from PBMCs. This chain links TRBV20-1 with TRBJ2-1; 8 bases are a match to TRBD2. The clonotype was recovered from a human donor with aplastic anemia. CDR3 in DNA: TGCAGTGCTAGGGAGGGGACTAGCAATGAGCAGTTCTTC. Translating gives CSAREGTSNEQFF.